Below, 20 T cell receptor beta chains from the same sample are listed, as sequenced in a study of blood T cell repertoires in COVID-19. The protocol was immunoSEQ multiplex PCR, while the TCRdb copy is restricted to in-frame clones and leaves out a portion. The sample has about 230,000 clones; more than 75% are singletons. The sample consisted of peripheral blood. These receptors were taken from a man between 40 and 49 years old with acute or convalescent COVID-19.

CDR3 DNA: TGTGCCAGCAGCCCCCAACATCGACAGGCTTGGGGAAAACTGTTTTTT. Translation: CASSPQHRQAWGKLFF. The J gene is TRBJ1-4, the V gene TRBV3-1 (or the pseudogene TRBV3-2); D perhaps matches TRBD1 (6 bases). Germline values: CDR1 LGHDT, CDR2 YNNKEL (reference sequence). Trimming removed 4 bases at V and 10 bases at J, with 22 bases between. The CDR3 is 16 residues long.

The chain couples TRBV11-2 to TRBJ2-7; TRBD2 matches 12 bases. V lost 5 bases, J lost 3 bases, and 2 bases stayed unmatched. Germline CDR1 SGHAT, CDR2 FQNNGV. This CDR3 has 14 amino acids. The chain's CDR3 is CASSRLAGDYEQYF. DNA of the CDR3: TGTGCCAGCAGCCGACTAGCGGGGGACTACGAGCAGTACTTC.

The chain is built from TRBV6-4 and TRBJ2-7; TRBD1 matches at 7 bases. With 0 bases clipped from V and 5 bases from J, the junction kept 1 base outside the gene matches. The CDR3 contains 13 residues. Germline CDR1 and CDR2: MRHNA and SNTAGT. The CDR3 here is CASSDSTGNEQYF. CDR3 sequence (DNA): TGTGCCAGCAGTGACTCGACAGGGAACGAGCAGTACTTC.

The rearrangement uses TRBV11-2 and TRBJ1-1; D unclear. Trimming stripped 3 bases from V and 5 bases from J, with 10 bases between. The length of the CDR3 is 13 residues. Per germline, CDR1 SGHAT and CDR2 FQNNGV. The CDR3 region has the DNA TGTGCCAGCAGCTTTTATGAACAGACTGAAGCTTTCTTT. It is translated as CASSFYEQTEAFF. Complete variable domain (other parts from reference TRBV11-2 and TRBJ1-1): EAGVAQSPRYKIIEKRQSVAFWCNPISGHATLYWYQQILGQGPKLLIQFQNNGVVDDSQLPKDRFSAERLKGVDSTLKIQPAKLEDSAVYLCASSFYEQTEAFFGQGTRLTVV.

V gene TRBV2 combines with J gene TRBJ2-3; D is undetermined. Per germline, CDR1 SNHLY and CDR2 FYNNEI. The CDR3 has 13 amino acids. Trimming stripped 2 bases from V and 6 bases from J, with 9 bases between. CDR3 region: CASSERSPDTQYF. CDR3 nucleotide sequence: TGTGCCAGCAGTGAACGGTCACCTGATACGCAGTATTTT. The full variable domain, in which reference TRBV2 and TRBJ2-3 provide the parts outside the CDR3, is EPEVTQTPSHQVTQMGQEVILRCVPISNHLYFYWYRQILGQKVEFLVSFYNNEISEKSEIFDDQFSVERPDGSNFTLKIRSTKLEDSAMYFCASSERSPDTQYFGPGTRLTVL.

The chain links TRBV6-1 to TRBJ2-1; TRBD2 aligns across 14 bases. Germline CDR1 and CDR2: MNHNS and SASEGT. This CDR3 has 16 residues. V lost 4 bases to trimming and J lost 4 bases; unmatched junction nucleotides: 3. As DNA, the CDR3 is TGTGCCAGCAGTGTAAGACTAGCGGGGGGGTACAATGAGCAGTTCTTC. Translation gives CASSVRLAGGYNEQFF.

J is TRBJ1-5 and V is TRBV6-6; possibly TRBD1 for D (5 bases). Germline CDR1 reads MNHNY; CDR2 reads SVGAGI (reference sequence). V lost 6 bases to trimming and J lost 2 bases, with 14 bases between them. This CDR3 is 15 amino acids long. The CDR3 sequence is CASRHQGTGNQPQHF. The CDR3 DNA reads as TGTGCCAGCAGGCATCAGGGAACAGGCAATCAGCCCCAGCATTTT.

The chain carries TRBV6-6 and TRBJ1-1; no clear D gene. V dropped 0 bases and J dropped 8 bases, with 10 bases sitting between them. This CDR3 is 13 amino acids long. The germline gives CDR1 MNHNY, CDR2 SVGAGI (reference sequence). CDR3: CASSYSGLSEAFF. CDR3 DNA: TGTGCCAGCAGTTACTCGGGCCTTTCGGAAGCTTTCTTT.

This chain connects TRBV2 to TRBJ1-1, with a tentative D call TRBD1 (5 bases). This CDR3 is built from 13 residues. The germline V gene has CDR1 SNHLY and CDR2 FYNNEI. The germline V and J ends were trimmed by 6 bases and 3 bases, with 11 bases remaining between them. The CDR3 coding sequence is TGTGCCAGCAGAAGGGGTCCGGACACTGAAGCTTTCTTT. As protein: CASRRGPDTEAFF.

The V call is TRBV15, the J call TRBJ2-5; no reliable D call. This CDR3 comprises 13 residues. The germline V gene has CDR1 LNHNV and CDR2 YYDKDF (reference sequence). V was pared by 3 bases and J by 2 bases, with 7 bases between. DNA of the CDR3: TGTGCCACCAGCAGGGTACAACAAGAGACCCAGTACTTC. It specifies CATSRVQQETQYF.

V is TRBV7-3 and J is TRBJ2-1; a possible D gene is TRBD1 (5 bases). This CDR3 has 15 amino acids. The V end lost 7 bases, the J end lost 5 bases, and 18 bases lay between the germline ends. Germline V gene data show CDR1 as SGHTA and CDR2 as FQGTGA. The CDR3, as DNA: TGTGCCAGCACCAAAGGTGACAGAAAGAACAATGAGCAGTTCTTC. Translation gives CASTKGDRKNNEQFF.

CDR3 protein: CASSERQANQPQHF. The CDR3 DNA follows: TGTGCCAGCAGTGAGAGACAGGCCAATCAGCCCCAGCATTTT. The chain combines TRBV2 with TRBJ1-5; possible D gene TRBD1, 6 bases. The germline V gene encodes CDR1 SNHLY and CDR2 FYNNEI. This CDR3 region has 14 residues. V was clipped by 3 bases and J by 3 bases, with 9 bases between them. Full variable domain (outside the CDR3, taken from reference TRBV2 and TRBJ1-5): EPEVTQTPSHQVTQMGQEVILRCVPISNHLYFYWYRQILGQKVEFLVSFYNNEISEKSEIFDDQFSVERPDGSNFTLKIRSTKLEDSAMYFCASSERQANQPQHFGDGTRLSIL.

The chain combines TRBV29-1 with TRBJ1-5; D remains ambiguous. Per germline, CDR1 SQVTM and CDR2 ANQGSEA. V was trimmed by 7 bases and J by 2 bases, leaving 15 bases between them. The CDR3 consists of 14 residues. The DNA of the CDR3 is TGCAGCGCTTCGACGGAGGGAGGCAATCAGCCCCAGCATTTT. This translates into CSASTEGGNQPQHF.

The chain recombines TRBV19 with TRBJ1-3, with TRBD1 as a possible D gene (6 bases). CDR1 is LNHDA and CDR2 is SQIVND in the germline V gene (reference sequence). The CDR3 loop spans 13 amino acids. Deletions cut 9 bases from V and 3 bases from J, with 12 bases between. This CDR3 is CASSGGLGNTIYF. As DNA, the CDR3 is TGTGCCAGCTCTGGGGGCCTTGGAAACACCATATATTTT.

The CDR3 DNA reads as TGCGCCAGCAGCTTGGAGTGGGGCGGACAAGAGACCCAGTACTTC. Its protein is CASSLEWGGQETQYF. This chain connects TRBV5-1 to TRBJ2-5, with D maybe TRBD1 (5 bases). The germline V gene has CDR1 SGHRS and CDR2 YFSETQ. V was pared by 0 bases and J by 2 bases, with 11 bases between. The length of the CDR3 is 15 residues.

The chain is built from TRBV6-2 or TRBV6-3 and TRBJ1-1; D may be TRBD1 (6 bases). V was cut by 2 bases and J by 10 bases, with 17 bases left in between. The germline V gene encodes CDR1 MNHEY and CDR2 SVGEGT. The CDR3 totals 14 residues. The CDR3 bases are TGTGCCAGCAGTTACAACGACAGGCGCAGGGGAGCTTTCTTT. Encoded protein: CASSYNDRRRGAFF.

The chain has TRBV4-1 and TRBJ2-1, with 7 bases fitting TRBD1. The CDR3 runs 14 residues. Trimming cost V 4 bases and J 7 bases; bases outside gene matches: 7. From germline, CDR1 is MGHRA and CDR2 YSYEKL. CDR3 sequence reads: CASSPLTGSNEQFF. The CDR3 region has the DNA TGCGCCAGCAGCCCATTGACAGGGAGTAATGAGCAGTTCTTC.

The rearrangement joins TRBV5-6 to TRBJ2-1; no definite D call. The CDR3 is 12 residues long. The germline gives CDR1 SGHDT, CDR2 YYEEEE. The V gene lost 1 base and the J gene lost 7 bases, with 6 bases spanning the gap. The CDR3, as DNA: TGTGCCAGCAGCTTGAATGTAAATGAGCAGTTCTTC. Protein sequence: CASSLNVNEQFF.

This clone occurred once. CDR3 DNA: TGTGCCAGCCTCGTTTACCAGGGGGAGGAGTATGAGCAGTTCTTC. Translation gives CASLVYQGEEYEQFF. The V call is TRBV27, the J call TRBJ2-1, with D possibly TRBD1 on 7 matching bases. CDR3 length: 15 residues. Germline loops: CDR1 MNHEY, CDR2 SMNVEV (reference sequence). V lost 8 bases and J lost 8, with 22 bases in between.

This clone is a singleton in its sample. The CDR3, as DNA: TGTGCCACCAGCAGAGATTGGCGGGGGGGTGGCAATGAGCAGTTCTTC. It encodes CATSRDWRGGGNEQFF. The V gene is TRBV15, the J gene TRBJ2-1; 9 bases align to TRBD2. Trimming at V came to 0 bases and at J to 6 bases, leaving 6 bases not matched to a gene. The CDR3 is 16 residues long. The V gene's germline CDR1 is LNHNV and CDR2 YYDKDF (reference sequence).